This TCR beta chain was documented in a study of blood T cell repertoires in COVID-19. Turning to the study itself: From the United States, Italy and Spain came samples of acute and convalescent COVID-19.

Sequenced by immunoSEQ multiplex PCR; TCRdb stores in-frame clones only, minus some. Here the sample spans roughly 250,000 clones, about 90% being singletons. Trimming shortened V by 0 bases and J by 9 bases, and 11 bases separated the two germline ends. This CDR3 is built from 13 residues. The V gene's germline CDR1 is SGHNT and CDR2 YYREEE (reference sequence). The origin of this receptor is a woman aged 30 to 39 with acute COVID-19. The rearrangement uses TRBV5-4 and TRBJ2-3; D might be TRBD2 (5 bases). What was sequenced was PBMCs or T cells enriched from blood (not recorded which). In DNA form, the CDR3 reads TGTGCCAGCAGCTTGGCCACACCGGGAACGCAGTATTTT. This encodes CASSLATPGTQYF. The whole variable domain, filled in from reference TRBV5-4 and TRBJ2-3, reads ETGVTQSPTHLIKTRGQQVTLRCSSQSGHNTVSWYQQALGQGPQFIFQYYREEENGRGNFPPRFSGLQFPNYSSELNVNALELDDSALYLCASSLATPGTQYFGPGTRLTVL.